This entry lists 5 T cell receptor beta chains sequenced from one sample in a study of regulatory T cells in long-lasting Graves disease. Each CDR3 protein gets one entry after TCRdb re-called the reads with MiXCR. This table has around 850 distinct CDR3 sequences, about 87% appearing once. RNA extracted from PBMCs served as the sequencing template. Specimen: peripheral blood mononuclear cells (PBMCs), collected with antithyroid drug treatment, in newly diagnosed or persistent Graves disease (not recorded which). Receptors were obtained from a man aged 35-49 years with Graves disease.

The CDR3 here is CASSSDSRVTDTQYF. Written as DNA, the CDR3 is TGCGCCAGCAGCTCTGACAGTAGGGTCACAGATACGCAGTATTTT. V gene TRBV5-1 combines with J gene TRBJ2-3, with D possibly TRBD1 on 5 matching bases. In germline, CDR1 is SGHRS, CDR2 YFSETQ. V lost 3 bases, J lost 2 bases, and 13 bases lay in between. This CDR3 has 15 amino acids. The full variable domain, in which reference TRBV5-1 and TRBJ2-3 provide the parts outside the CDR3, is KAGVTQTPRYLIKTRGQQVTLSCSPISGHRSVSWYQQTPGQGLQFLFEYFSETQRNKGNFPGRFSGRQFSNSRSEMNVSTLELGDSALYLCASSSDSRVTDTQYFGPGTRLTVL.

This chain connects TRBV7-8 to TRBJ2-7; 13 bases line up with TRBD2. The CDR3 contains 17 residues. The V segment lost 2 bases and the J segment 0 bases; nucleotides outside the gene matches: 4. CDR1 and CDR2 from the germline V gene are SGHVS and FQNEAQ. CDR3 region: CASSLYGTSGISYEQYF. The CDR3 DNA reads TGTGCCAGCAGCTTATACGGGACTAGCGGGATCTCCTACGAGCAGTACTTC.

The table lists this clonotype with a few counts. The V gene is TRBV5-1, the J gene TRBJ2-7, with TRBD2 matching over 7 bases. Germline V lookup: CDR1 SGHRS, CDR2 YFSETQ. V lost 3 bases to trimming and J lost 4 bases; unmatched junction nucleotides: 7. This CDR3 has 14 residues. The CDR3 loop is CASSSGMGLYEQYF. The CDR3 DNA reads TGCGCCAGCAGCTCGGGTATGGGACTATACGAGCAGTACTTC.

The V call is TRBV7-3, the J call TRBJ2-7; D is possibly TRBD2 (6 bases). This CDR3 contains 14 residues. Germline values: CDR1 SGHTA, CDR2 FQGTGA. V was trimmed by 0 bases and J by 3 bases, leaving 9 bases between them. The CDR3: CASSLTRDFYEQYF. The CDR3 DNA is TGTGCCAGCAGCTTAACTCGGGACTTCTACGAGCAGTACTTC.

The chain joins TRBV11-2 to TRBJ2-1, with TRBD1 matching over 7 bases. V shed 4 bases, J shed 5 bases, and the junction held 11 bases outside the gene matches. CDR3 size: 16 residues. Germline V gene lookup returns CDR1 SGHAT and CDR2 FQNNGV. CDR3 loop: CASSSRRDSENNEQFF. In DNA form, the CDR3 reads TGTGCCAGCAGCTCACGACGGGACAGTGAGAACAATGAGCAGTTCTTC.